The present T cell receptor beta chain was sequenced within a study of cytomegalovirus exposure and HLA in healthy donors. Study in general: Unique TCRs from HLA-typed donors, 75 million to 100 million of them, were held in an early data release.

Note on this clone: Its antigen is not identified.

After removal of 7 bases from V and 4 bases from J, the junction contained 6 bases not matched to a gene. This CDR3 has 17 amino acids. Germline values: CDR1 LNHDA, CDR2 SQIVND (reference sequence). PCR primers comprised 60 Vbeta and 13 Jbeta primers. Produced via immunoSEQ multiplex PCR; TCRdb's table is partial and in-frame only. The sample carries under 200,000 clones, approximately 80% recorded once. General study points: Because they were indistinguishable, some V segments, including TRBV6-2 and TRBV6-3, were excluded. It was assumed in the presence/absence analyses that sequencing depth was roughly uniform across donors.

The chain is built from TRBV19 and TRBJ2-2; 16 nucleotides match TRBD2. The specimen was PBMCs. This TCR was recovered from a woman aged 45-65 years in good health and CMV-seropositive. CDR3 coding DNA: TGTGCCAGTACAGGGACTAGCGGGAGGGCCGGCACCGGGGAGCTGTTTTTT. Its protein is CASTGTSGRAGTGELFF.